The clone carrying this TCR beta chain was observed a few times. The sample is drawn from a study of blood T cell repertoires in COVID-19. Study overall: T cells, B-cell-depleted T cells, or PBMCs supplied cDNA or gDNA.

V lost 1 base and J lost 7; bases outside the gene matches: 11. Per the germline V gene, CDR1 is SGHRS and CDR2 is YFSETQ. CDR3 size: 16 residues. Participants had their cohort set by participant-reported clinical history. Symptom resolution, clearance, or two negative PCRs marked the recovered donors of Cohort 3. How the authors handled the data: Amplification of reference gene primers provided the estimated nucleated cell counts. The table came from immunoSEQ multiplex PCR; TCRdb's copy has only in-frame clones and leaves some out. That table supplies the V and J calls and clone size; D and trimming were determined from the DNA. Of some 150,000 clones listed, around 73% were seen once; the top ten hold around 6%.

The V gene is TRBV5-1, the J gene TRBJ2-5; 9 bases align to TRBD1. Sequencing was done on a sample of PBMCs or T cells enriched from blood (not recorded which). The TCR sequence derives from a woman in her 50s who had recovered from COVID-19. The CDR3 is CASSLSTGQGHRTQYF. The CDR3 region has the DNA TGCGCCAGCAGCTTGAGTACCGGACAGGGGCACCGGACCCAGTACTTC.